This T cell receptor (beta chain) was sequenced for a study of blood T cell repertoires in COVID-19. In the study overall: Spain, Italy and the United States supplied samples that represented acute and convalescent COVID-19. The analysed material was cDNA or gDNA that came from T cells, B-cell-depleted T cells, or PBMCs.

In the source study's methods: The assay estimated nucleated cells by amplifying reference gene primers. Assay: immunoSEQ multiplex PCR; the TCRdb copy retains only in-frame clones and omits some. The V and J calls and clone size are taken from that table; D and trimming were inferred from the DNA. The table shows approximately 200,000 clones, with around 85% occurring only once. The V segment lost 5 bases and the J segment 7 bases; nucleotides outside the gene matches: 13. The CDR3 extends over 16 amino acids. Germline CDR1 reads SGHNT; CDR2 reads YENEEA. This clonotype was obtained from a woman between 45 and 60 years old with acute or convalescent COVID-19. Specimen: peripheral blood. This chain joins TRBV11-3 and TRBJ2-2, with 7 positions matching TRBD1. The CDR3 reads CASSHRGSAKVGELFF. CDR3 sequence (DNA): TGTGCCAGCAGCCACAGGGGATCTGCGAAAGTCGGGGAGCTGTTTTTT.